Listed here is a single TCR beta chain. The sample comes from a study of cytomegalovirus exposure and HLA in healthy donors. There are 14 residues in the CDR3. V lost 1 base, J lost 0 bases, and 0 bases stayed unmatched. Germline loops: CDR1 SGHRS, CDR2 YFSETQ. Sequencing used immunoSEQ multiplex PCR; TCRdb keeps in-frame clones, though not all of them. The sample records 300,000 to 400,000 clones, more than 80% being singletons. The chain employs TRBV5-1 and TRBJ1-2; 7 bases are shared with TRBD1. Specimen: PBMCs. This receptor was taken from a woman younger than 30 in good health and CMV-seronegative. CDR3 protein: CASSLTGANYGYTF. DNA for the CDR3: TGCGCCAGCAGCTTGACAGGGGCTAACTATGGCTACACCTTC.